The sequence of this TCR beta chain was determined in a study of beta chain features in type 1 diabetes. Study context: All of the samples together had 107,917,701 sorted cells examined.

Sorted CD4+ subsets: naive, central memory, regulatory, stem cell-like memory (CD45RO/CCR7/CD25/CD127/CD95/CD27 panel). V shed 4 bases, J shed 6 bases, and the junction held 7 bases outside the gene matches. This CDR3 has 14 residues. Germline CDR1 and CDR2: SGDLS and YYNGEE. The whole isolated RNA underwent reverse transcription, so sequencing captured expressed TCRB transcripts. Using immunoSEQ multiplex PCR, the repertoire was profiled, and TCRdb retains in-frame clones only, with some absent. The sample records over 150,000 clones, around 8.6% being singletons. Regarding this clone: The antigen remains unidentified.

Study results and limitations: Highly expressing activated T cells could be over-counted with a cDNA template. TCRB CDR3 length was moderately but significantly reduced in all four CD4+ subsets of Type 1 diabetes patients. Type 1 diabetes patients had VDJ junctions that carried fewer insertions and more deletions.

The TCR originated in a young woman with type 1 diabetes. The sequencing input was central memory CD4+ T cells from blood. This rearrangement joins TRBV9 to TRBJ2-1; 7 nucleotides agree with TRBD2. The CDR3, as DNA: TGTGCCAGCAGCTTCGGGACTAACGTCAATGAGCAGTTCTTC. The encoded protein is CASSFGTNVNEQFF.